The rows below give T cell receptor beta chains drawn from one sample of a study of monozygotic twins with inflammatory bowel disease. From the 5' RACE reads, TCRdb lists one entry per CDR3 protein and no DNA. This listing includes more than 120,000 distinct CDR3 sequences. The sample was blood. The receptors originated from a human donor with ulcerative colitis or Crohn's disease, or a healthy co-twin of an affected twin (not recorded which). Both conserved end residues are part of each CDR3. The order of the fields is J gene, CDR3 length, V gene, CDR3 protein.

j_gene: TRBJ2-3
len: 14
v_gene: TRBV7-2
CDR3aa: CASSMDRVEGTQYF

j_gene: TRBJ2-1
len: 16
v_gene: TRBV7-9
CDR3aa: CASSPQGATTYNEQSF

j_gene: TRBJ2-3
len: 16
v_gene: TRBV6-4
CDR3aa: CASSDHSGGGADTQYF

j_gene: TRBJ1-5
len: 14
v_gene: TRBV28
CDR3aa: CASSLPQAFQPQHF

j_gene: TRBJ1-5
len: 14
v_gene: TRBV20-1
CDR3aa: CSARDPVLNQPQHF

j_gene: TRBJ1-5
len: 15
v_gene: TRBV9
CDR3aa: CASSVGLNSNQPQHF

j_gene: TRBJ1-1
len: 15
v_gene: TRBV19
CDR3aa: CASMDRGRGNTEAFF

j_gene: TRBJ2-2
len: 16
v_gene: TRBV5-6
CDR3aa: CASSPLYRGNTGELFF

j_gene: TRBJ2-7
len: 13
v_gene: TRBV24-1
CDR3aa: CATSDTGSYEQYF

j_gene: TRBJ2-7
len: 13
v_gene: TRBV2
CDR3aa: CASSKQGTYEQYF

j_gene: TRBJ1-1
len: 14
v_gene: TRBV6-2/TRBV6-3
CDR3aa: CASFGTRGPTEAFF

j_gene: TRBJ2-2
len: 15
v_gene: TRBV6-5
CDR3aa: CASSYSPSGAGELFF

j_gene: TRBJ1-5
len: 14
v_gene: TRBV6-2/TRBV6-3
CDR3aa: CASSYDRNNQPQHF

j_gene: TRBJ1-2
len: 13
v_gene: TRBV5-4
CDR3aa: CASSYPTLYGYTF

j_gene: TRBJ2-3
len: 15
v_gene: TRBV28
CDR3aa: CASSLWGSGADTQYF

j_gene: TRBJ2-1
len: 13
v_gene: TRBV6-2/TRBV6-3
CDR3aa: CASSYWVYNEQFF

j_gene: TRBJ2-7
len: 14
v_gene: TRBV5-1
CDR3aa: CASSFSEYSYEQYF

j_gene: TRBJ2-7
len: 15
v_gene: TRBV12-3/TRBV12-4
CDR3aa: CASSETGTGPLEQYF

j_gene: TRBJ2-7
len: 15
v_gene: TRBV29-1
CDR3aa: CSVQDRGRGLYEQYF

j_gene: TRBJ2-7
len: 15
v_gene: TRBV4-3
CDR3aa: CASSPSGTRRYEQYF

j_gene: TRBJ1-2
len: 16
v_gene: TRBV9
CDR3aa: CASSVGGQGAGYGYTF

j_gene: TRBJ1-2
len: 14
v_gene: TRBV7-9
CDR3aa: CASSLERGLGGYTF

j_gene: TRBJ1-5
len: 13
v_gene: TRBV29-1
CDR3aa: CSVLSGLGQPQHF

j_gene: TRBJ2-3
len: 15
v_gene: TRBV12-3/TRBV12-4
CDR3aa: CASSVSGGATDTQYF

j_gene: TRBJ2-1
len: 16
v_gene: TRBV7-6
CDR3aa: CASSSVVGGYVNEQFF

j_gene: TRBJ2-5
len: 16
v_gene: TRBV5-1
CDR3aa: CASSLEEGLFQETQYF

j_gene: TRBJ2-7
len: 13
v_gene: TRBV5-1
CDR3aa: CASSGGSSYEQYF

j_gene: TRBJ1-6
len: 16
v_gene: TRBV12-3/TRBV12-4
CDR3aa: CASSLEETGIGSPLHF

j_gene: TRBJ1-5
len: 14
v_gene: TRBV6-2/TRBV6-3
CDR3aa: CASNAILGNQPQHF

j_gene: TRBJ1-2
len: 13
v_gene: TRBV10-3
CDR3aa: CAISERTGELSTF

j_gene: TRBJ1-1
len: 14
v_gene: TRBV7-2
CDR3aa: CASSFRGMNTEAFF

j_gene: TRBJ2-3
len: 15
v_gene: TRBV6-1
CDR3aa: CASFPRGQSPDTQYF

j_gene: TRBJ2-7
len: 17
v_gene: TRBV20-1
CDR3aa: CSARALDFRGLAYEQYF

j_gene: TRBJ2-5
len: 16
v_gene: TRBV18
CDR3aa: CASSPLAQGSQKTQYF

j_gene: TRBJ1-2
len: 14
v_gene: TRBV6-2/TRBV6-3
CDR3aa: CASSTPGFNYGYTF

j_gene: TRBJ2-7
len: 14
v_gene: TRBV7-2
CDR3aa: CASSWQPSGDEQYF

j_gene: TRBJ2-3
len: 15
v_gene: TRBV24-1
CDR3aa: CATSDLGRGADTQYF

j_gene: TRBJ2-1
len: 15
v_gene: TRBV5-1
CDR3aa: CASSFSLSSYNEQFF

j_gene: TRBJ1-2
len: 15
v_gene: TRBV5-5
CDR3aa: CASSLNIVRDYGYTF

j_gene: TRBJ1-3
len: 14
v_gene: TRBV20-1
CDR3aa: CSVRGLLSGNTIYF

j_gene: TRBJ2-7
len: 17
v_gene: TRBV4-3
CDR3aa: CASSRGLARRLSYEQYF

j_gene: TRBJ2-5
len: 19
v_gene: TRBV28
CDR3aa: CASSTRTGWGPGAQETQYF

j_gene: TRBJ2-7
len: 13
v_gene: TRBV29-1
CDR3aa: CSVEGQSGYEQYF

j_gene: TRBJ1-2
len: 15
v_gene: TRBV5-1
CDR3aa: CASSLGTGTNYGYTF

j_gene: TRBJ1-5
len: 15
v_gene: TRBV24-1
CDR3aa: CATSAGGEGNQPQHF

j_gene: TRBJ2-7
len: 18
v_gene: TRBV18
CDR3aa: CASSSKQVTRGGYYEQYF

j_gene: TRBJ1-5
len: 19
v_gene: TRBV10-3
CDR3aa: CAISEVWGQAEDSNQPQHF

j_gene: TRBJ2-3
len: 16
v_gene: TRBV5-1
CDR3aa: CASQVTGTRQTDTQYF

j_gene: TRBJ2-5
len: 13
v_gene: TRBV5-4
CDR3aa: CASSPLASETQYF

j_gene: TRBJ2-1
len: 17
v_gene: TRBV5-1
CDR3aa: CASRQKGHGEKDNEQFF